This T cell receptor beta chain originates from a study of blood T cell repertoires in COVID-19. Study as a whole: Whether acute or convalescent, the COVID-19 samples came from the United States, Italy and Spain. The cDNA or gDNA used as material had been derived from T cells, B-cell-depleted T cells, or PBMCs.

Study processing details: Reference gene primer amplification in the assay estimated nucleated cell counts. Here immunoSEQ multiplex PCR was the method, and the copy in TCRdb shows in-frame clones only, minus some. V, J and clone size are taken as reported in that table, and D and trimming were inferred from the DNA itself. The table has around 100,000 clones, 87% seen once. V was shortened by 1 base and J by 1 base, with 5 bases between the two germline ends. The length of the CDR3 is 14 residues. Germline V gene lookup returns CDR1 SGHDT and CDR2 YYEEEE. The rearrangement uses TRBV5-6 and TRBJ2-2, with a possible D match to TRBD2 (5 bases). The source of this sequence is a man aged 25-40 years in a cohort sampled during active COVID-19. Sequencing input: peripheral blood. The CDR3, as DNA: TGTGCCAGCAGCTTGCGGGGGAACACCGGGGAGCTGTTTTTT. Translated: CASSLRGNTGELFF. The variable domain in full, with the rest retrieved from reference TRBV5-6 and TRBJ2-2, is DAGVTQSPTHLIKTRGQQVTLRCSPKSGHDTVSWYQQALGQGPQFIFQYYEEEERQRGNFPDRFSGHQFPNYSSELNVNALLLGDSALYLCASSLRGNTGELFFGEGSRLTVL.